Below, 19 T cell receptor beta chains from the same sample are listed, as sequenced in a study of blood T cell repertoires in COVID-19. Repertoires were generated with immunoSEQ multiplex PCR, while TCRdb's copy carries only in-frame clones and drops some. The sample contains 470,000 or so clones, nearly 90% of which appear only once. Sequencing input: PBMCs or T cells enriched from blood (not recorded which). These receptors were obtained from a woman aged 18-30 years with acute COVID-19.

The chain has TRBV6-1 and TRBJ1-6, with a possible D match to TRBD1 (6 bases). The CDR3 loop spans 14 amino acids. Germline values: CDR1 MNHNS, CDR2 SASEGT. Trimming took off 2 bases at V and 5 bases at J, with 7 bases between the two ends. CDR3 sequence (DNA): TGTGCCAGCAGTGAACAGGGGAATAATTCACCCCTCCACTTT. Protein: CASSEQGNNSPLHF.

The chain recombines TRBV11-3 with TRBJ2-1, with D perhaps TRBD1 (5 bases). Germline lookup yields CDR1 SGHNT and CDR2 YENEEA. The V gene lost 0 bases and the J gene lost 8 bases, with 5 bases spanning the gap. The CDR3 extends over 12 amino acids. CDR3 protein: CASSLEGHEQFF. CDR3 in DNA: TGTGCCAGCAGCTTAGAGGGGCATGAGCAGTTCTTC. Combining the CDR3 with reference TRBV11-3 and TRBJ2-1 gives the whole variable domain EAGVVQSPRYKIIEKKQPVAFWCNPISGHNTLYWYLQNLGQGPELLIRYENEEAVDDSQLPKDRFSAERLKGVDSTLKIQPAELGDSAVYLCASSLEGHEQFFGPGTRLTVL.

The chain couples TRBV3-1 (or the pseudogene TRBV3-2) to TRBJ2-1; 9 bases are shared with TRBD1. J lost 9 bases, V lost 8 bases, and 2 bases had no gene match. Per the germline V gene, CDR1 is LGHDT and CDR2 is YNNKEL (reference sequence). The CDR3 runs to 11 residues. CDR3 bases: TGTGCCAGCCGGACAGGGGTTGAGCAGTTCTTC. This encodes CASRTGVEQFF.

The CDR3 bases are TGTGCCAGCTCACCCCTCGGGACAGGGAATCTCGAGCAGTACTTC. Translated, it gives CASSPLGTGNLEQYF. This chain links TRBV18 with TRBJ2-7, with 9 bases fitting TRBD1. V lost 3 bases to trimming and J lost 6 bases; unmatched junction nucleotides: 9. The germline V gene encodes CDR1 KGHSH and CDR2 LQKENI. The CDR3 is made up of 15 amino acids.

The genes are TRBV28 and TRBJ2-7, with 8 bases that match TRBD2. Germline V lookup: CDR1 MDHEN, CDR2 SYDVKM. The CDR3 runs 14 residues. V lost 6 bases to trimming and J lost 7 bases; unmatched junction nucleotides: 11. The CDR3 coding sequence is TGTGCCAGCAGGGCAGCGGGAGCCGTTAAAGAGCAGTACTTC. This encodes CASRAAGAVKEQYF.

This clone showed up just once. The V call is TRBV7-8, the J call TRBJ2-2; TRBD1 is a possible D gene (5 bases). Between the trimmed V and J ends, which lost 3 bases and 0 bases, there was a span of 8 bases. Per germline, CDR1 SGHVS and CDR2 FQNEAQ. The CDR3 has 15 amino acids. The CDR3 spells CASSFRTTNTGELFF. Written as DNA, the CDR3 is TGTGCCAGCAGCTTCAGGACAACGAACACCGGGGAGCTGTTTTTT.

This clone was observed a handful of times. This chain uses TRBV28 with TRBJ1-2; 7 nucleotides match TRBD1. Germline CDR1 is MDHEN and CDR2 is SYDVKM. Losses at the gene ends were 6 bases for V and 4 bases for J; bases not matched to a gene: 8. The CDR3 contains 14 residues. DNA of the CDR3: TGTGCCAGCAGCTGGGACAGTCTCTCCTATGGCTACACCTTC. Translated: CASSWDSLSYGYTF.

This chain joins TRBV6-5 and TRBJ2-7; D gene unclear. This CDR3 spans 14 amino acids. Trimming removed 6 bases from V and 3 bases from J, with 15 bases in between. CDR1 is MNHEY, CDR2 SVGAGI, per germline. The CDR3 nucleotides read TGTGCCAGCAGACCCTACGCGGATAACTACGAGCAGTACTTC. This encodes CASRPYADNYEQYF.

The rearrangement uses TRBV11-2 and TRBJ2-5, with 7 bases that match TRBD2. The V gene end was trimmed by 5 bases and the J gene end by 1 base; junction bases not matched to a gene: 1. Germline CDR1 reads SGHAT; CDR2 reads FQNNGV. The CDR3 runs to 13 residues. The CDR3 here is CASSLAVQETQYF. The CDR3 region has the DNA TGTGCCAGCAGCCTAGCGGTCCAAGAGACCCAGTACTTC.

J is TRBJ1-1 and V is TRBV27, with D possibly TRBD1 on 5 matching bases. The V end was cut by 1 base, the J end by 0 bases, with 15 bases between. This CDR3 region has 17 residues. Germline V gene sequence: CDR1 MNHEY, CDR2 SMNVEV (reference sequence). The CDR3 region is CASSLFARVGLNTEAFF. The DNA for the CDR3 is TGTGCCAGCAGTTTATTCGCCAGGGTCGGGTTGAACACTGAAGCTTTCTTT.

The chain couples TRBV11-2 to TRBJ2-7, with 9 positions matching TRBD2. Germline CDR1 and CDR2: SGHAT and FQNNGV. CDR3 length equals 15 residues. Germline trimming cut 2 bases from V and 2 bases from J; bases unmatched to any gene: 4. CDR3 amino acids: CASSLLSGRTYEQYF. The CDR3 bases are TGTGCCAGCAGCTTACTTAGCGGGAGAACCTACGAGCAGTACTTC.

The rearrangement uses TRBV7-8 and TRBJ2-2, with D tentatively TRBD2 (5 bases). V gave up 1 base and J gave up 2 bases, with 14 bases separating them. This CDR3 has 17 amino acids. Germline CDR1 reads SGHVS; CDR2 reads FQNEAQ. CDR3 bases: TGTGCCAGCAGCTTAGTGGGCCAGCGGCCAAACACCGGGGAGCTGTTTTTT. The encoded protein is CASSLVGQRPNTGELFF.

The V and J genes are TRBV29-1 and TRBJ2-7, with D maybe TRBD2 (7 bases). This CDR3 is 15 amino acids long. Germline CDR1 is SQVTM and CDR2 is ANQGSEA. Trimming cost V 2 bases and J 3 bases, with 17 bases left between them. Written as DNA, the CDR3 is TGCAGCGTTGAACTGGACCGGGGGGCCAGCTACGAGCAGTACTTC. Its protein is CSVELDRGASYEQYF.

This rearrangement joins TRBV19 to TRBJ2-7, with D possibly TRBD1 on 5 matching bases. The CDR3 has 16 amino acids. Trimming stripped 3 bases from V and 0 bases from J, with 15 bases between. The germline V gene encodes CDR1 LNHDA and CDR2 SQIVND (reference sequence). The CDR3 sequence is CASSMQGLRFSYEQYF. CDR3 DNA: TGTGCCAGTAGTATGCAGGGCCTTAGATTCTCCTACGAGCAGTACTTC.

The rearrangement uses TRBV5-5 and TRBJ2-7; the match to TRBD2 covers 13 bases. There are 18 residues in the CDR3. Germline V gives CDR1 SGHKS, CDR2 YYEKEE (reference sequence). Trimming at V came to 0 bases and at J to 4 bases, leaving 10 bases not matched to a gene. CDR3 amino acids: CASSLEGTSGAWAYEQYF. CDR3 DNA: TGTGCCAGCAGCTTGGAAGGGACTAGCGGGGCTTGGGCTTACGAGCAGTACTTC.

About this clone itself: The sample carries other DNA sequences with the same CDR3. The V gene is TRBV7-2, the J gene TRBJ2-1; 12 bases match TRBD2. This CDR3 spans 16 amino acids. The germline V gene has CDR1 SGHTA and CDR2 FQGNSA. Losses at the gene ends were 2 bases for V and 4 bases for J; bases not matched to a gene: 3. This CDR3 is CASSLRGTSGYNEQFF. The CDR3 DNA is TGTGCCAGCAGCTTACGCGGGACTAGCGGGTACAATGAGCAGTTCTTC.

The chain carries TRBV19 and TRBJ1-2, with 9 bases matching TRBD1. The CDR3 loop spans 15 amino acids. J gave up 4 bases and V 4 bases, and 7 bases lay outside the gene matches. Germline V lookup: CDR1 LNHDA, CDR2 SQIVND (reference sequence). The CDR3 is CASSTPGQGLYGYTF. For the CDR3, the DNA is TGTGCCAGTAGTACACCGGGACAGGGACTCTATGGCTACACCTTC.

This chain links TRBV11-2 with TRBJ2-1, with 8 bases fitting TRBD2. J lost 5 bases, V lost 5 bases, and 11 bases had no gene match. This CDR3 has 16 amino acids. CDR1 SGHAT and CDR2 FQNNGV come from the germline V gene. The CDR3 spells CASSPDGLAVNNEQFF. The CDR3 DNA reads as TGTGCCAGCAGCCCAGACGGACTAGCTGTAAACAATGAGCAGTTCTTC. The whole variable domain, filled in from reference TRBV11-2 and TRBJ2-1, reads EAGVAQSPRYKIIEKRQSVAFWCNPISGHATLYWYQQILGQGPKLLIQFQNNGVVDDSQLPKDRFSAERLKGVDSTLKIQPAKLEDSAVYLCASSPDGLAVNNEQFFGPGTRLTVL.

This clone has just one count. The rearrangement uses TRBV5-5 and TRBJ1-3; D remains unclear. Deletions cut 10 bases from V and 1 base from J, with 21 bases between. This CDR3 contains 16 residues. Germline CDR1 and CDR2: SGHKS and YYEKEE (reference sequence). The CDR3 protein is CASKGRDTLSGNTIYF. CDR3 sequence (DNA): TGTGCCTCCAAAGGGAGGGATACCCTGTCTGGAAACACCATATATTTT.